Each of the 3 T cell receptor beta chains below was sequenced from the same sample in a study of blood T cell repertoires in COVID-19. Sequenced by immunoSEQ multiplex PCR; TCRdb stores in-frame clones only, minus some. The sample records some 45,000 clones, over 75% being singletons. Input material: peripheral blood. These receptors were taken from a woman of 80 years or more with acute or convalescent COVID-19.

This chain links TRBV5-4 with TRBJ2-2; 7 bases line up with TRBD2. The CDR3 covers 15 residues. Trimming at V came to 1 base and at J to 5 bases, leaving 5 bases not matched to a gene. Germline V CDR1 and CDR2: SGHNT, YYREEE (reference sequence). The CDR3 sequence: CASSLLGGETGELFF. In nucleotides, the CDR3 is TGTGCCAGCAGCTTGTTGGGGGGGGAAACCGGGGAGCTGTTTTTT.

The chain is built from TRBV6-4 and TRBJ2-1; D perhaps matches TRBD1 (5 bases). Germline CDR1 MRHNA, CDR2 SNTAGT. V was trimmed by 0 bases and J by 2 bases, leaving 11 bases between them. CDR3 length: 16 residues. The CDR3 DNA is TGTGCCAGCAGTGACTCGGGGCAGGGAACCTACAATGAGCAGTTCTTC. Translation gives CASSDSGQGTYNEQFF.

V gene TRBV29-1 combines with J gene TRBJ2-7; 11 bases are a match to TRBD1. Germline V gene data show CDR1 as SQVTM and CDR2 as ANQGSEA. The ends lost 6 bases at V and 3 bases at J; junction bases unmatched: 4. This CDR3 comprises 13 residues. The CDR3 spells CSVSGTGGYEQYF. The CDR3, as DNA: TGCAGCGTGTCCGGGACAGGGGGCTACGAGCAGTACTTC.